This entry features one T cell receptor beta chain sequence. Its specificity is unknown. This entry is derived from a study of shared clonotypes between healthy human individuals. Study-wide results and caveats: Having only a few donors restricted how much genetic and exposure-history diversity was captured.

About 30,000 T cell genomes, or around 300 ng DNA, went into unsorted PBMC replicate PCRs. TCRdb's table, derived via immunoSEQ multiplex PCR, lists solely in-frame clones and lacks some. The sample shows about 490,000 clones, 65% to 85% of them seen only once. Germline-derived CDR1 and CDR2 are LGHNA and YNFKEQ. With 0 bases clipped from V and 1 base from J, the junction kept 6 bases outside the gene matches. The CDR3 consists of 17 residues. The chain couples TRBV4-2 to TRBJ2-3; 8 bases align to TRBD2. The source material was PBMCs. This sequence originates from a woman between 35 and 50 years old in good health. Some clones in this sample may be carry-over from other donors' samples. CDR3 protein: CASSQDWETSGTDTQYF. The CDR3 bases are TGTGCCAGCAGCCAAGATTGGGAGACTAGCGGCACAGATACGCAGTATTTT.